This T cell receptor beta chain was captured in a study of cytomegalovirus exposure and HLA in healthy donors. Study context: Approximately 85 million unique TCRs from HLA-typed donors were held in an early data release.

Study findings and constraints: The availability of immune exposure information extended only to CMV serostatus. A link between a missense DCLRE1C variant and TCR beta V- and J-gene trimming emerged from a later analysis.

The CDR3 length is 17 residues. The V gene's germline CDR1 is SGHTA and CDR2 FQGNSA. Trimming cost V 5 bases and J 2 bases; bases outside gene matches: 9. This clone has a single count. Its specificity is unknown. PCR used 60 Vbeta primers and 13 Jbeta primers. The table came from immunoSEQ multiplex PCR; TCRdb's copy has only in-frame clones and leaves some out. The sample shows approximately 100,000 clones, approximately 81% of them seen only once. The sequence was obtained from a man aged 40-55 years in good health and CMV-seropositive. The chain is built from TRBV7-2 and TRBJ2-5; 12 bases align to TRBD2. Sequenced: PBMCs. CDR3 coding DNA: TGTGCCAGCAGCCGAGAAGGACTAGCGGGAAGGCAAGAGACCCAGTACTTC. Translation: CASSREGLAGRQETQYF.